This T cell receptor beta chain is drawn from a study of T cells in localized non-small cell lung cancer. General study results and limits: Appearance in adjacent lung was seen for a median around 61 of the top 100 tumor clones.

Details on this clone: Its antigen is not identified.

The germline gives CDR1 MNHGY, CDR2 SAAAGT. The CDR3 totals 14 residues. The V and J ends lost 5 bases and 5 bases respectively, with 15 bases between them. The data were produced by immunoSEQ multiplex PCR, yet TCRdb's version contains in-frame clones alone and is incomplete. Of 4,000 to 4,500 clones listed, approximately 41% were seen once; the top ten hold 6.2%. This chain uses TRBV6-8 with TRBJ2-5; a weak D match, TRBD2 (5 bases). This TCR derives from a woman between 35 and 70 years old with stage I lung adenocarcinoma. This material consisted of lung tumor tissue, taken before any cancer treatment. This CDR3 reads CASSTPEGWETQYF. The CDR3 nucleotides read TGTGCCAGCAGTACCCCCGAGGGTTGGGAGACCCAGTACTTC.